This T cell receptor (beta chain) came from a study of shared clonotypes between healthy human individuals (dated by TCRdb to between 2020 and 2021). Broadly, across the study: A few men and a couple of women, aged 18 to 49 years, made up the cohort. Different laboratories and diverse techniques were used to prepare libraries and sequence TCR repertoires, to increase sequencing depth and limit assay-specific biases. For each donor, three plates each were used for CD4 naive and CD4 memory, two plates were used for CD8 naive, and one plate was used for CD8 memory. Leukapheresis yielded between about 0.85 and 9 billion PBMCs per donor. Blood TCR repertoires of about 5 healthy adults were deeply sequenced to estimate repertoire size and the extent of clonotype sharing between individuals. The research as a whole found: Incomplete sequencing was indicated by rarefaction of sorted-subset datasets, despite the large sequencing depth. Sampling was limited to blood, and TCR repertoires in tissue likely differ from TCR repertoires in blood. Compared with non-shared clonotypes, the clonotypes found in all four sorted-subset donors had higher generation probabilities. Estimated clonotype richness was generally larger for naive than for memory subsets. The genetic and exposure-history diversity represented was limited by the small number of donors. Across four donors, about 5% of naive CD4, around 3.3% of naive CD8, 2% to 2.5% of memory CD4, and 0.4% of memory CD8 clonotypes were shared. Pairwise subsampling indicated that sequencing depth was expected to affect the degree of clonotype sharing among donors.

The donors were healthy, HIV-negative adults with no recently reported acute infections or vaccinations. Every donor was a Caucasian adult living in Nashville, Tennessee, USA. CD4+ T cells were enriched by magnetic negative selection; naive cells were then positively selected on CD45RA, and the negative fraction formed the memory subset. After blood collection by leukapheresis, PBMCs were isolated using Ficoll-Histopaque density gradient centrifugation and then cryopreserved in the vapor phase of liquid nitrogen. Analytical flow cytometry was used to check the purity and quantity of every magnetically sorted T cell population. Each sorted fraction had its genomic DNA isolated and then quantified by UV absorbance on a Nanodrop 2000c. Concerning this clone: Its target antigen remains unknown. No base quality information exists; no much larger clone differs at one position.

Using the deep immunoSEQ assay, TCR CDR3 regions were amplified from genomic DNA by multiplex PCR. Extracted genomic DNA from each cell subset was distributed evenly across all wells of several immunoSEQ 96-well plates, and each plate was treated as a replicate. For sorted subsets, 200 to 250 ng genomic DNA, equal to some 28,000 T cell genomes, was loaded into each replicate PCR. Purified libraries were quantified with a Qubit 3.0 fluorometer, sized on a Bioanalyzer 2100, and re-quantified with the KAPA Library Quantification kit. Each immunoSEQ 96-well plate was sequenced on its own single-read 150-cycle Illumina NextSeq 550 flow cell. In the original analysis: Because the immunoSEQ output held only junctional sequences and lacked quality scores, the filtering could not match the filtering applied to full-length reads. To assign V/J genes and CDR3, sequences were annotated using PyIR, a Python wrapper for IgBLAST v1.9, with IMGT germline references. Reads with weak V/J assignments (E-value above 1e-6), missing CDR3, stop codons, out-of-frame junctions, or ambiguous translated residues were removed. V3J clonotypes were defined as sequences sharing an identical inferred V gene, J gene, and CDR3 amino acid sequence. Percentage overlap between repertoires was calculated by dividing the number of shared unique clonotypes by the size of the smaller repertoire. RTK rarefaction, the Chao1 estimator, and Recon v2.1 estimates of unobserved clonotypes were used to assess repertoire richness. OLGA was used to compute generation probabilities for all TCRbeta clonotypes that the gDNA method yielded from a handful of donors. TCRdb retrieved this table from immuneACCESS and kept in-frame rearrangements only. Not all clones are present; in checked studies, unresolved V genes account for under half, and no reason is known for the remainder. V, J and clone size were drawn from that table, and D and trimming were deduced from the DNA. The sample table shows 850,000 to 1,100,000 clones, and roughly 80% are seen once. The ten most abundant clones make up roughly 0.82% of the sample.

The CDR3, cysteine through phenylalanine, is 13 amino acids long. CDR3 DNA is the only sequence kept; it has 39 bases, read in frame from the first base. The germline V gene encodes CDR1 SGHTA and CDR2 FQGNSA. V loses 5 bases at its end and J loses 6 bases; junction bases beyond the gene matches: 7. The sample was memory CD4+ T cells from PBMCs. Sample cell subset or site, as interpreted from the label and publication: CD45RA-negative fraction. This TCR came from a young man in good health. Some clones in this sample may be carry-over from other donors' samples. The receptor chain draws on TRBV7-2 and TRBJ2-7, with 7 bases matching TRBD1. At the DNA level, the sequence is TGTGCCAGCAGCGTAGACAGGGATGGCGAGCAGTACTTC. Translated, this gives CASSVDRDGEQYF.